The TCR beta chain described here comes from a study of blood T cell repertoires in COVID-19 (dated by TCRdb to about 2020). With respect to the entire study: Collaborator samples came from the United States, Italy and Spain and covered acute and convalescent phases of COVID-19. The prospective study material was composed of cDNA or gDNA derived from T cells, B-cell-depleted T cells, or PBMCs. Subjects who had been exposed to COVID-19, were actively infected with it, or had recovered from it provided the deeply sampled blood TCRbeta repertoires that made up the dataset. The repertoires were made available in a free public database intended to serve as a resource for research on the immune response to SARS-CoV-2. Samples came from the ongoing ImmuneRACE study (first 160 participants) plus 1,254 subjects from 6 global collaborators. A de-identified subject ID, COVID-19 status, age in years and sex were almost always included in the sample metadata. Where HLA class I and class II types were available, the types were taken from metadata supplied by the sample provider, not from assay-based typing.

Comments on this clone: Its antigen has not been determined. No much larger clonotype is one base removed from it; base qualities were not supplied.

Whole blood was collected in K2EDTA tubes by collaborating institutions according to the institutions' own protocols. For TCRbeta analysis, collaborator samples were shipped as frozen whole blood, as isolated PBMCs, or as DNA extracted from either sample type. TCRbeta CDR3 regions were amplified from genomic DNA by means of the immunoSEQ Assay, a bias-controlled multiplex PCR. The authors' analysis ran thus. The number of nucleated cells in each sample was estimated from the amplification of reference gene primers within the assay. To quantify the absolute abundance of each unique TCRbeta CDR3 rearrangement, sequence reads were collapsed and filtered. For each sample, productive Simpson clonality was calculated as the square root of Simpson's diversity index across productive rearrangements. Here the immuneACCESS table is served through TCRdb, limited to in-frame sequences with V and J called. Missing clones are a known gap in these copies; in checked studies unresolved V genes cover under half, and the rest lacks a known reason. V, J and clone size derive from that table, while D and trimming were established from the DNA sequence. The sample profile shows fewer than 100,000 clones; 70% to 90% of them were found once. The ten most abundant clones make up 4% to 5.5% of the sample.

Study-wide conclusions, independent of this receptor: How much clinical and demographic metadata was included differed by source and by participant, and the metadata was provided uncurated.

The source of this sequence is a man aged 70-80 years with acute or convalescent COVID-19. The material sequenced was peripheral blood.

The CDR3 sequence is CASSLTGGQVNTEAFF. Here is the DNA: TGTGCCAGCAGTTTAACGGGGGGACAGGTGAACACTGAAGCTTTCTTT. The chain was built from TRBV28 and TRBJ1-1; TRBD1 agrees with 8 junctional bases. The CDR3 covers 16 residues, taking in both the cysteine and the phenylalanine. Only the CDR3 region is kept as DNA, spanning 48 bases read in frame from base 1. According to the germline V gene, CDR1 reads MDHEN and CDR2 reads SYDVKM. V is cut back by 2 bases and J by 0 bases, with 5 bases in the junction unmatched. With the rest looked up from the reference TRBV28 and TRBJ1-1 genes rather than sequenced, the full variable domain is DVKVTQSSRYLVKRTGEKVFLECVQDMDHENMFWYRQDPGLGLRLIYFSYDVKMKEKGDIPEGYSVSREKKERFSLILESASTNQTSMYLCASSLTGGQVNTEAFFGQGTRLTVV.